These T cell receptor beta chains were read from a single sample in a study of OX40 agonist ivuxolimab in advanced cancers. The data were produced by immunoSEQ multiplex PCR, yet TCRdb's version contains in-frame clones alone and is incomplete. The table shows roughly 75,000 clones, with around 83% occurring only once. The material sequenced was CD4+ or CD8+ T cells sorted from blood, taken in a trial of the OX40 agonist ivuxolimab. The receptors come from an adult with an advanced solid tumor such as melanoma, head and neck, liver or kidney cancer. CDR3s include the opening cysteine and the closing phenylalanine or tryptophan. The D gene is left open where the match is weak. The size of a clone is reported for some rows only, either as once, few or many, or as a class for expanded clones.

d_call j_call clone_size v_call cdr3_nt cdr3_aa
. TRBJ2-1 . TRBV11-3 TGTGCCAGCAGCTTTCTCCCGACTAGCAATGAGCAGTTCTTC CASSFLPTSNEQFF
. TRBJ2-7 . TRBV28 TGTGCCAGCAGCCTTGAGTCCTACGAGCAGTACTTC CASSLESYEQYF
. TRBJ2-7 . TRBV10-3 TGTGCCATCAACACTGGAGTGGGGGCGCCGGGGGAGCAGTACTTC CAINTGVGAPGEQYF
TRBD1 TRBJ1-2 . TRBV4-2 TGTGCCAGCAGCCGCGGGACAGGAACTAACTATGGCTACACCTTC CASSRGTGTNYGYTF
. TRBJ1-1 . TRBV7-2 TGTGCCAGCAGCTTAGCTGGAGGAATTCGTCCTGAAGCTTTCTTT CASSLAGGIRPEAFF
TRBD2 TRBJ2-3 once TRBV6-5 TGTGCCAGCAGACTAGCGGGGGGTGATACGCAGTATTTT CASRLAGGDTQYF
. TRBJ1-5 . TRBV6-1 TGTGCCAGCTGGGGGGTAGGTAGCAATCAGCCCCAGCATTTT CASWGVGSNQPQHF
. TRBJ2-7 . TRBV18 TGTGCCAGCTCACCGGGTGCAGGCTCCTACGAGCAGTACTTC CASSPGAGSYEQYF
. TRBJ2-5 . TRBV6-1 TGTGCCAGCAGGTCGCTGCAGGTAGAGACCCAGTACTTC CASRSLQVETQYF
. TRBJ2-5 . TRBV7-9 TGTGCCAGCAGCGCTCTAACTAGCCCGGACTTC CASSALTSPDF
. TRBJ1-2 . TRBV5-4 TGTGCCAGCAGCTTGGATCCCGGCCCCTATGGCTACACCTTC CASSLDPGPYGYTF
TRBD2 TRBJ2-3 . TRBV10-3 TGTGCCATCAGTGGAAGCGGGAGGGCCCTTACGCAGTATTTT CAISGSGRALTQYF
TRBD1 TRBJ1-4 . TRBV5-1 TGCGCCAGCAGCACGACAGGGGGCGGTGAAAAACTGTTTTTT CASSTTGGGEKLFF
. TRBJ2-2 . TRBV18 TGTGCCAGCTCACCACAGAGGACAGATAACACCGGGGAGCTGTTTTTT CASSPQRTDNTGELFF
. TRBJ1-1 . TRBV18 TGTGCCAGCTCAAGTGGTCAGGCCCCCACTGAAGCTTTCTTT CASSSGQAPTEAFF
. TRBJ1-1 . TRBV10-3 TGTGCCATCAGTGACCGGGTTCTGAACACTGAAGCTTTCTTT CAISDRVLNTEAFF
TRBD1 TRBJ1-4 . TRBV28 TGTGCCAGCAGTCCTCCCAGGGGGGTATATAATGAAAAACTGTTTTTT CASSPPRGVYNEKLFF
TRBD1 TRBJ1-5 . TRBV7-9 TGTGCCAGCAGCTCCGGGGACAGCCGGGGTCAGCCCCAGCATTTT CASSSGDSRGQPQHF
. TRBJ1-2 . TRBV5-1 TGCGCCAGCAGCTTGCTCCACCAGGCCTATGGCTACACCTTC CASSLLHQAYGYTF
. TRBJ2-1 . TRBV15 TGTGCCACCAGCAGAGAGAGTAGCGGAAGGGAGCAGTTCTTC CATSRESSGREQFF
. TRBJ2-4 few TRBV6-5 TGTGCCAGCAGTTCCCCCGGGAGAGCCAAAAACATTCAGTACTTC CASSSPGRAKNIQYF
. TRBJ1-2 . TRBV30 TGTGCCTGGACAGGGGACTATGGCTACACCTTC CAWTGDYGYTF
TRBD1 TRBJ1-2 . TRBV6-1 TGTGCCAGCAGATTGGACAGGGTTTACTATGGCTACACCTTC CASRLDRVYYGYTF
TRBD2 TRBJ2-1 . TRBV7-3 TGTGCCAGCAGCTTGGGACTAGCGGGGTCGTACAATGAGCAGTTCTTC CASSLGLAGSYNEQFF
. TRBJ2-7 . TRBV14 TGTGCCAGCAGCCCCGAGAGAGGGGGATCCTACGAGCAGTACTTC CASSPERGGSYEQYF
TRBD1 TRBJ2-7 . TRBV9 TGTGCCAGCAGCGTAGCGGGACAGGGATCAACGCAGTACTTC CASSVAGQGSTQYF
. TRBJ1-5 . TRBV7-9 TGTGCCAGCAGCCTAGGGGGTCAGCCCCAGCATTTT CASSLGGQPQHF
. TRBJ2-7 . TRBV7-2 TGTGCCAGCAGCTTAGCGCCTGCGAGCTCCTACGAGCAGTACTTC CASSLAPASSYEQYF